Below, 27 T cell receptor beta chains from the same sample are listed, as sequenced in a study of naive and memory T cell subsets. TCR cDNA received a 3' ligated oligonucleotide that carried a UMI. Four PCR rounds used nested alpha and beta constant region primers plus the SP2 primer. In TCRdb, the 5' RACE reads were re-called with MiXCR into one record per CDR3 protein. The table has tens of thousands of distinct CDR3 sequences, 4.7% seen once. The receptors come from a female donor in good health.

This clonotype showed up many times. The CDR3 DNA reads TGTGCCAGCAGTCGACGCAGGGGGCGCGATGAAAAACTGTTTTTT. This codes for CASSRRRGRDEKLFF. V usage is TRBV6-6 and J usage is TRBJ1-4; 8 bases agree with TRBD1. The ends lost 5 bases at V and 6 bases at J; junction bases unmatched: 8. There are 15 residues in the CDR3. CDR1 is MNHNY and CDR2 is SVGAGI in the germline V gene (reference sequence).

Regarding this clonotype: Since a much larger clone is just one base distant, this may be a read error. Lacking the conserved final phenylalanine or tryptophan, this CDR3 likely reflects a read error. The CDR3 bases are TGTGCCAGCAGCCCAGTAGCGGGGCCGGCGGTTCAGTACCTC. This gives the protein CASSPVAGPAVQYL. V is TRBV11-2 and J is TRBJ2-7; 8 bases are a match to TRBD2. The ends lost 5 bases at V and 10 bases at J; junction bases unmatched: 13. Germline V CDR1 and CDR2: SGHAT, FQNNGV. The CDR3 runs to 14 residues.

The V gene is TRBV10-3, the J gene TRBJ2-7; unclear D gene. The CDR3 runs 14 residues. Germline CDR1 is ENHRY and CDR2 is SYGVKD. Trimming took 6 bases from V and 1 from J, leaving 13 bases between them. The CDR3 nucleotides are TGTGCCATCAGCTTGGCACAATGTTCCTACGAGCAGTACTTC. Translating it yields CAISLAQCSYEQYF.

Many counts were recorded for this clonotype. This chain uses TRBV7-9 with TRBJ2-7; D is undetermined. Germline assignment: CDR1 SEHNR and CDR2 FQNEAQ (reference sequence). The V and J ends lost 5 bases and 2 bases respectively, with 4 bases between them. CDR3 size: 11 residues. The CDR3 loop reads CASSRTYEQYF. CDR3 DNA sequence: TGTGCCAGCAGCCGGACCTACGAGCAGTACTTC.

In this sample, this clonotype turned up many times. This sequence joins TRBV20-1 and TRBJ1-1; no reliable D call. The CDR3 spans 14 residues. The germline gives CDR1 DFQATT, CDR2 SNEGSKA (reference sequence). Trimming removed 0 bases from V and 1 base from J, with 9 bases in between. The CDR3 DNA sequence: TGCAGTGCTAGAGACAGGACGGGGAACACTGAAGCTTTCTTT. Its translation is CSARDRTGNTEAFF.

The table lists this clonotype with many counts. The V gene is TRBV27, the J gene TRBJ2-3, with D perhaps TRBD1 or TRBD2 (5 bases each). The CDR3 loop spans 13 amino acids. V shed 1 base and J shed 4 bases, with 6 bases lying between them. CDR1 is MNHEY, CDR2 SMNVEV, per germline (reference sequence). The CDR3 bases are TGTGCCAGCAGTTTATGGGGGTCAGATACGCAGTATTTT. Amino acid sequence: CASSLWGSDTQYF.

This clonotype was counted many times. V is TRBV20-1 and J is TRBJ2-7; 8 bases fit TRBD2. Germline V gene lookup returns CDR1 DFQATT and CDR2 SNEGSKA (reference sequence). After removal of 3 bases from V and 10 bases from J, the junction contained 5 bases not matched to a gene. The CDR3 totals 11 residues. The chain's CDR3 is CSASPGGDQYF. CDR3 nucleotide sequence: TGCAGTGCTAGTCCGGGAGGGGATCAGTACTTC.

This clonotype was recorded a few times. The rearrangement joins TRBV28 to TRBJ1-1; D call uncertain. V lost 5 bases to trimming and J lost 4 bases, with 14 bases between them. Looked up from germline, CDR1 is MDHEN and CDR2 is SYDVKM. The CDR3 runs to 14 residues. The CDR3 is CASSPPTRGTEAFF. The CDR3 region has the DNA TGTGCCAGCAGTCCACCCACACGGGGCACTGAAGCTTTCTTT.

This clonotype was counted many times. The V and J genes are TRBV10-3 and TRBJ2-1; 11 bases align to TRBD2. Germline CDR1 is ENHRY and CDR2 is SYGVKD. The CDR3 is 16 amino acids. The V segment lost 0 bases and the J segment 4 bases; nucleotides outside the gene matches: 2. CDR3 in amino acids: CAISESTSGTYNEQFF. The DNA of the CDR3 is TGTGCCATCAGTGAGTCGACTAGCGGGACGTACAATGAGCAGTTCTTC.

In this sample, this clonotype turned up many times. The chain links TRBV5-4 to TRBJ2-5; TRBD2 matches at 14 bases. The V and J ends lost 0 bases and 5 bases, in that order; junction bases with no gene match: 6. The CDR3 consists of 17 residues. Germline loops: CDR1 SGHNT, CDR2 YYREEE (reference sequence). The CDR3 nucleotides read TGTGCCAGCAGCTTGGGGGGACTAGCGGGAGTACGGGAGACCCAGTACTTC. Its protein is CASSLGGLAGVRETQYF.

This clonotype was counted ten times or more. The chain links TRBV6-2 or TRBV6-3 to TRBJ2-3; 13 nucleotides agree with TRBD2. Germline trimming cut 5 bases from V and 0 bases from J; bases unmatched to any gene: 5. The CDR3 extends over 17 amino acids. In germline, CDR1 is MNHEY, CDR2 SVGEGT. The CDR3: CASSRTSGSYSTDTQYF. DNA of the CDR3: TGTGCCAGCAGTAGGACTAGCGGGAGCTATAGCACAGATACGCAGTATTTT.

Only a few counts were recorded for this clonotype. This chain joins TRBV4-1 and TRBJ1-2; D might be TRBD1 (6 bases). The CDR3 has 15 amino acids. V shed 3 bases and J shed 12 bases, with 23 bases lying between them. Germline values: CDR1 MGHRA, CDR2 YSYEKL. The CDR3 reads CASSQKIQGSKGDTF. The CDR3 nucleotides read TGCGCCAGCAGCCAGAAAATCCAGGGGAGCAAGGGCGACACCTTC.

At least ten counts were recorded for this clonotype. The CDR3 loop reads CASLAGTALYEQYF. The CDR3 nucleotides read TGTGCCAGCCTTGCCGGGACAGCACTATACGAGCAGTACTTC. The chain combines TRBV27 with TRBJ2-7; the match to TRBD1 covers 7 bases. Unmatched junction bases numbered 11, after V lost 8 bases and J lost 4 bases. Germline CDR1 MNHEY, CDR2 SMNVEV (reference sequence). CDR3 length equals 14 residues.

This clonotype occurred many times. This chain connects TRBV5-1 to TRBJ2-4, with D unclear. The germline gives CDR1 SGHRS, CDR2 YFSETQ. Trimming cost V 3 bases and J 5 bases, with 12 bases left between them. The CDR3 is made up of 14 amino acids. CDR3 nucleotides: TGCGCCAGCAGCTCGACCCTTAATCAAAACATTCAGTACTTC. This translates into CASSSTLNQNIQYF.

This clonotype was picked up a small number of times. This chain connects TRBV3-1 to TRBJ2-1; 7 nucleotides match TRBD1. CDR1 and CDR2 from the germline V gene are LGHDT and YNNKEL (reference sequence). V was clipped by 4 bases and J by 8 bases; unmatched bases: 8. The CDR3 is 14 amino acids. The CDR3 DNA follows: TGTGCCAGCAGCCCACAGACAGGGAAACATGAGCAGTTCTTC. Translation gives CASSPQTGKHEQFF.

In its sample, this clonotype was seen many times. This CDR3 is CASSFRGGVNTGELFF. CDR3 nucleotide sequence: TGTGCCAGCAGCTTCCGGGGGGGTGTGAACACCGGGGAGCTGTTTTTT. The rearrangement joins TRBV11-2 to TRBJ2-2, with TRBD2 identical over 8 bases. CDR1 is SGHAT, CDR2 FQNNGV, per germline. CDR3 length: 16 residues. Trimming cost V 3 bases and J 1 base; bases outside gene matches: 4.

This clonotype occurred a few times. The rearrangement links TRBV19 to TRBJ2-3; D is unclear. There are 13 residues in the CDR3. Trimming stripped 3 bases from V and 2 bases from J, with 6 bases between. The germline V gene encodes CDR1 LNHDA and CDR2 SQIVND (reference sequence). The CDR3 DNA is TGTGCCAGTAGTATGGAGTACACAGATACGCAGTATTTT. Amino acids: CASSMEYTDTQYF.

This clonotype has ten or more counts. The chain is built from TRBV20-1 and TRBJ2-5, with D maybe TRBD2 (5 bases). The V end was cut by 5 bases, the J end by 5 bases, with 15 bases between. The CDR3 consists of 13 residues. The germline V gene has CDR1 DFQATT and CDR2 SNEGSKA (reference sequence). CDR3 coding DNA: TGCAGTGCTCCGACTACGGCCAGGGAGACCCAGTACTTC. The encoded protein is CSAPTTARETQYF.

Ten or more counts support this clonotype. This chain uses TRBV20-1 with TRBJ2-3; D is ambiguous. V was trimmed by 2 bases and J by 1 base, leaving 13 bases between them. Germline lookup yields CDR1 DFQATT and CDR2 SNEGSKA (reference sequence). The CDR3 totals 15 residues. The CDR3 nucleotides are TGCAGTGCTAGACCACCCTTCATTGGCACAGATACGCAGTATTTT. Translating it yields CSARPPFIGTDTQYF.

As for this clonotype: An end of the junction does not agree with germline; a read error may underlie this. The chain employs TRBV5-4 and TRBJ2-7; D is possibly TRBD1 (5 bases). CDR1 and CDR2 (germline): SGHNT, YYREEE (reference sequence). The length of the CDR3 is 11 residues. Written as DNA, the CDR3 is TGTGCCAGCAGCCAGGGCCCGGGCCTTAACTTC. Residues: CASSQGPGLNF. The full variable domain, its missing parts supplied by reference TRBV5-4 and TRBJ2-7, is ETGVTQSPTHLIKTRGQQVTLRCSSQSGHNTVSWYQQALGQGPQFIFQYYREEENGRGNFPPRFSGLQFPNYSSELNVNALELDDSALYLCASSQGPGLNFGPGTRLTVT.

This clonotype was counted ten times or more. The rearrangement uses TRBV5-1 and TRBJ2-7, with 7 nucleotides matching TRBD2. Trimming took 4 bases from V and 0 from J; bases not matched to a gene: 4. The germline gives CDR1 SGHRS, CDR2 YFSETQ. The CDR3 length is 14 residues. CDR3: CASSGGGSSYEQYF. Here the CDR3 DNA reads TGCGCCAGCAGCGGCGGGGGATCCTCCTACGAGCAGTACTTC. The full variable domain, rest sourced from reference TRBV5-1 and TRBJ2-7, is KAGVTQTPRYLIKTRGQQVTLSCSPISGHRSVSWYQQTPGQGLQFLFEYFSETQRNKGNFPGRFSGRQFSNSRSEMNVSTLELGDSALYLCASSGGGSSYEQYFGPGTRLTVT.

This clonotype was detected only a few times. The CDR3: CASTPGQGFHEQYF. DNA for the CDR3: TGTGCCAGCACCCCGGGACAGGGCTTCCACGAGCAGTACTTC. The chain links TRBV5-6 to TRBJ2-7; 9 nucleotides line up with TRBD1. In germline, CDR1 is SGHDT, CDR2 YYEEEE. V was clipped by 6 bases and J by 5 bases; unmatched bases: 9. The CDR3 consists of 14 residues. Complete variable domain (other parts from reference TRBV5-6 and TRBJ2-7): DAGVTQSPTHLIKTRGQQVTLRCSPKSGHDTVSWYQQALGQGPQFIFQYYEEEERQRGNFPDRFSGHQFPNYSSELNVNALLLGDSALYLCASTPGQGFHEQYFGPGTRLTVT.

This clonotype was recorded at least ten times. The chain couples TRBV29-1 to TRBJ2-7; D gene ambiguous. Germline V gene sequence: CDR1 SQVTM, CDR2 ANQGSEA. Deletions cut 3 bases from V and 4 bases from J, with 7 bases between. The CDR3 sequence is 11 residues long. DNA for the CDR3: TGCAGCGTTGATAATAAATACGAGCAGTACTTC. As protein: CSVDNKYEQYF.

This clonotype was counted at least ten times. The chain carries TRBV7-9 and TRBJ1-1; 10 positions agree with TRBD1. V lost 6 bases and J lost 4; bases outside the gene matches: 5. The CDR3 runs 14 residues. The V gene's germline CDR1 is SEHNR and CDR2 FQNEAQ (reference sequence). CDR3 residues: CASRTGTGVTEAFF. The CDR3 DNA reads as TGTGCCAGCAGGACCGGGACAGGGGTCACTGAAGCTTTCTTT.

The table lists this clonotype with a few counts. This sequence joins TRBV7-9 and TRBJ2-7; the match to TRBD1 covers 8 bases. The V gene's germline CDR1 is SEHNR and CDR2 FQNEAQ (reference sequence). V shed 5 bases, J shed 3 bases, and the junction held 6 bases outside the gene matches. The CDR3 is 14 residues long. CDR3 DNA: TGTGCCAGCAGCACGGACAGGGAGGACTACGAGCAGTACTTC. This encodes CASSTDREDYEQYF.

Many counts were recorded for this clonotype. The CDR3 reads CASSFSGLAAGTDTQYF. The CDR3 nucleotides read TGCGCCAGCAGCTTTAGTGGACTAGCGGCAGGAACAGATACGCAGTATTTT. This rearrangement joins TRBV5-1 to TRBJ2-3, with 10 bases fitting TRBD2. J lost 3 bases, V lost 2 bases, and 9 bases had no gene match. This CDR3 has 17 residues. The germline CDR1 and CDR2 sequences are SGHRS and YFSETQ. The full variable domain, rest sourced from reference TRBV5-1 and TRBJ2-3, is KAGVTQTPRYLIKTRGQQVTLSCSPISGHRSVSWYQQTPGQGLQFLFEYFSETQRNKGNFPGRFSGRQFSNSRSEMNVSTLELGDSALYLCASSFSGLAAGTDTQYFGPGTRLTVL.

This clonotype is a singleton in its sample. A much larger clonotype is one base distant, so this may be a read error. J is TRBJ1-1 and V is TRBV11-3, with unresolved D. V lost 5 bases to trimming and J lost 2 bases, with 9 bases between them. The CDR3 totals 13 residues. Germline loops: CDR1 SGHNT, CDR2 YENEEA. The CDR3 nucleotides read TGTGCCAGCAGCCTGAGCGGAAACACTGAAGCTTTCTTT. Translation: CASSLSGNTEAFF.